This T cell receptor beta chain was identified in a study of Graves' ophthalmopathy and Graves' hyperthyroidism. In its sample, this clonotype was seen a few times. The authors amplified TCR beta CDR3 regions from RNA transcripts. HTBI primers were used in a first-round RT-PCR, which preceded a second-round multiplex PCR. TCRdb re-called the multiplex PCR reads with MiXCR, one entry per CDR3 protein. In the table there are roughly 610,000 distinct CDR3 sequences, 22% of which are singletons. Reliance was placed on clinical symptoms, serum thyroxine, TRAb, thyroid ultrasound and orbital computed tomography for diagnosis. The source of the PBMCs was over 8.5 ml of fresh peripheral blood. The CDR3 loop spans 15 amino acids. Germline CDR1 and CDR2: SGHRS and YFSETQ. Deletions cut 2 bases from V and 1 base from J, with 12 bases between.

V and J are TRBV5-1 and TRBJ1-1; the D gene is possibly TRBD1 (5 bases). Specimen: peripheral blood. This TCR was sampled from a woman under 30 with stable Graves' hyperthyroidism. Some clones in this sample may be carry-over from other donors' samples. DNA of the CDR3: TGCGCCAGCAGCTTCGGCGAGGGGTCGAACACTGAAGCTTTCTTT. Amino acid sequence: CASSFGEGSNTEAFF. Based on the CDR3 plus reference TRBV5-1 and TRBJ1-1, the full variable domain is KAGVTQTPRYLIKTRGQQVTLSCSPISGHRSVSWYQQTPGQGLQFLFEYFSETQRNKGNFPGRFSGRQFSNSRSEMNVSTLELGDSALYLCASSFGEGSNTEAFFGQGTRLTVV.